This TCR beta chain was found in a study of T cells in Graves' hyperthyroidism and ophthalmopathy. Amplification targeted TCR beta CDR3 regions from RNA transcripts. The HTBI primer set served for first-round RT-PCR of the TCR CDR3. MiXCR, run by TCRdb on the multiplex PCR reads, gives a single entry per CDR3 protein. In the table there are approximately 200,000 distinct CDR3 sequences, about 17% of which are singletons. This clonotype was seen repeatedly, ten times or more. This sequence originates from a middle-aged man with Graves' hyperthyroidism. The sample taken for sequencing was blood.

DNA of the CDR3: TGTGCCAGCAGCGGAGACTCAAGCTCCTACAATGAGCAGTTCTTC. Residues: CASSGDSSSYNEQFF. This sequence joins TRBV7-2 and TRBJ2-1; no definite D call. The germline V gene encodes CDR1 SGHTA and CDR2 FQGNSA. The germline V and J ends were trimmed by 5 bases and 0 bases, with 11 bases remaining between them. The CDR3 has 15 residues.